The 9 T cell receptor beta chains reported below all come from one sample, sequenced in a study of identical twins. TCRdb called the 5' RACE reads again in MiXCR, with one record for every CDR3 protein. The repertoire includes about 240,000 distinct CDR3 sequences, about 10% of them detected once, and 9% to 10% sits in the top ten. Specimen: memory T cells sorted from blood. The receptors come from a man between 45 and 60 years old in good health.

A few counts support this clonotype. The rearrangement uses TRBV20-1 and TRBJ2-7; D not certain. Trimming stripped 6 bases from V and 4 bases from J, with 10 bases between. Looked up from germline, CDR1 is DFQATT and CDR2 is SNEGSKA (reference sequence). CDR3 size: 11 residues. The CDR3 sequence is CSAIVEYEQYF. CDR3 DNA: TGCAGTGCCATCGTAGAGTACGAGCAGTACTTC.

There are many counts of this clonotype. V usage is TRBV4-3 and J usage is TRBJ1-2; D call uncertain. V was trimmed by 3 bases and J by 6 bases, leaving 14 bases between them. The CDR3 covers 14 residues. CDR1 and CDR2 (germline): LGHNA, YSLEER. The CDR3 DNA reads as TGCGCCAGCAGCCAGGCCTCCGGGTTAGATGGCTACACCTTC. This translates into CASSQASGLDGYTF.

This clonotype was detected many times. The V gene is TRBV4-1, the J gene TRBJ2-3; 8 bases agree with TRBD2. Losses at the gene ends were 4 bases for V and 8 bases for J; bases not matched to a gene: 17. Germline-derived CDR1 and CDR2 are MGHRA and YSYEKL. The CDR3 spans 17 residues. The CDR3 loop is CASSLVRPGREGGTQYF. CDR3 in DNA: TGCGCCAGCAGCCTCGTACGACCCGGGAGGGAAGGAGGTACGCAGTATTTT.

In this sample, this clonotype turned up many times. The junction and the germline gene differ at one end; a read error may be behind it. CDR3 residues: CASSPTGNTEAFF. CDR3 bases: TGTGCCAGCAGCCCCACAGGGAACACTGAAGCCTTCTTT. The J gene is TRBJ1-1, the V gene TRBV5-5; the D gene is possibly TRBD1 (6 bases). CDR3 size: 13 residues. Germline CDR1 is SGHKS and CDR2 is YYEKEE (reference sequence). Full variable domain (remainder filled in from reference TRBV5-5 and TRBJ1-1): DAGVTQSPTHLIKTRGQQVTLRCSPISGHKSVSWYQQVLGQGPQFIFQYYEKEERGRGNFPDRFSARQFPNYSSELNVNALLLGDSALYLCASSPTGNTEAFFGQGTRLTVV.

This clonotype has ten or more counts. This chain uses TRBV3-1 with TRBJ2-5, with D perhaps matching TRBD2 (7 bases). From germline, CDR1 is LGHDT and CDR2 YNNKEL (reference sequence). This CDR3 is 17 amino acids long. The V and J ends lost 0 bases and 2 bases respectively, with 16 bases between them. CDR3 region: CASSQDRGAYYQETQYF. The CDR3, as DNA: TGTGCCAGCAGCCAAGACCGGGGGGCCTACTATCAAGAGACCCAGTACTTC.

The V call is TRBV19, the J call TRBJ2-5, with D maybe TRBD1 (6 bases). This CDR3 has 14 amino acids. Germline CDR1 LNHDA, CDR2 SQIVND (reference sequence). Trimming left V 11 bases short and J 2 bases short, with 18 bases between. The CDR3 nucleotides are TGTGCCCACCTCATGGGGGCTCCTCAAGAGACCCAGTACTTC. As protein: CAHLMGAPQETQYF.

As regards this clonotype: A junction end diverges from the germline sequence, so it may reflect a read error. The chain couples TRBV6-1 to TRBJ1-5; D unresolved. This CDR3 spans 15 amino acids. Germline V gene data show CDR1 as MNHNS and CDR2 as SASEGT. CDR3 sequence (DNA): TGTGCCCGCAGTGAAGGCTTGGGGAACAATCAGCCCCAGCATTTT. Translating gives CARSEGLGNNQPQHF.

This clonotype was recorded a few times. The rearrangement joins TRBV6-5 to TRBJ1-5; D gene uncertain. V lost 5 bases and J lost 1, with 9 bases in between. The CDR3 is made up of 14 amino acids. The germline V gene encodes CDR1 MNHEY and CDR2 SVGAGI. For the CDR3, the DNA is TGTGCCAGCAGTAACACTGGGAGCAATCAGCCCCAGCATTTT. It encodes CASSNTGSNQPQHF.

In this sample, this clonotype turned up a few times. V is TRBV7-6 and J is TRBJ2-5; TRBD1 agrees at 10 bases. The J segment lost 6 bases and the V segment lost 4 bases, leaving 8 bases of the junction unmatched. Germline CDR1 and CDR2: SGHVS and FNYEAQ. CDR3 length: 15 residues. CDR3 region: CASSSPGTGVQTQYF. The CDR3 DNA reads TGTGCCAGCAGCTCCCCCGGGACAGGGGTTCAGACCCAGTACTTC.